Given below is one T cell receptor beta chain in context. This sample was taken from a study of blood T cell repertoires in COVID-19. CDR1 is SGHRS, CDR2 YFSETQ, per germline. The V gene lost 4 bases and the J gene lost 5 bases, with 18 bases spanning the gap. The CDR3 is made up of 15 amino acids. The data were produced by immunoSEQ multiplex PCR, yet TCRdb's version contains in-frame clones alone and is incomplete. Found here are approximately 160,000 clones, around 83% of them singletons; the top ten hold roughly 7.2%. The chain employs TRBV5-1 and TRBJ2-5; possible D gene TRBD1, 7 bases. Specimen: peripheral blood. This TCR derives from a woman aged 45-59 years in a cohort sampled during active or convalescent COVID-19. In nucleotides, the CDR3 is TGCGCCAGCAGCCTCGGAGGGACAGTGCTGGAGACCCAGTACTTC. This gives the protein CASSLGGTVLETQYF.